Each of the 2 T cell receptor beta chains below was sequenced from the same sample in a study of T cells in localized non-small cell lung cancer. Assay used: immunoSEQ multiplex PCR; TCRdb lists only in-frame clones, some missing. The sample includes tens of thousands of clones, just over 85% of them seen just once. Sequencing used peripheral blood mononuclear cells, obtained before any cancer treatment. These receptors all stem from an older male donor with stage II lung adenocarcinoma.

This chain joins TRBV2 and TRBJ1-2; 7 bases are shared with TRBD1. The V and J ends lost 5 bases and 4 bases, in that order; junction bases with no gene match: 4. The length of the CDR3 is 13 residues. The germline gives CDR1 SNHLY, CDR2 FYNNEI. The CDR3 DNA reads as TGTGCCAGCAGTCCCGGGACAGTCTATGGCTACACCTTC. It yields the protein CASSPGTVYGYTF.

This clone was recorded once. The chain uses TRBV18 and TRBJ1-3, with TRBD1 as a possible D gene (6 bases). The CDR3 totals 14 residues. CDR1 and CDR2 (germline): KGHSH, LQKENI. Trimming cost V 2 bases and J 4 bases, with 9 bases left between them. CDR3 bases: TGTGCCAGCTCACCATCCCAGGGGGGAAACACCATATATTTT. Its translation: CASSPSQGGNTIYF.